This paragraph covers one T cell receptor (beta chain) sequence. Its antigen is undetermined. Trimming took 3 bases from V and 7 from J; bases not matched to a gene: 9. From germline, CDR1 is SEHNR and CDR2 FQNEAQ (reference sequence). This CDR3 spans 15 amino acids. TCRdb passed the reads through MiXCR, listing each CDR3 protein once. Here the sample spans 550,000 to 700,000 distinct CDR3 sequences, 35% to 50% being singletons. The sample belongs to a study of T cell repertoires in cytomegalovirus infection. This material consisted of cultured PBMCs, taken from culture after CMV antigen stimulation. The TCR was taken from a human donor in good health (CMV status not recorded). Some clones in this sample may be carry-over from other donors' samples. The rearrangement uses TRBV7-9 and TRBJ2-1, with 7 bases aligning to TRBD1. As DNA, the CDR3 is TGTGCCAGCAGCTTTGGAGACAGGGTGAGGAATGAGCAGTTCTTC. Its translation is CASSFGDRVRNEQFF.